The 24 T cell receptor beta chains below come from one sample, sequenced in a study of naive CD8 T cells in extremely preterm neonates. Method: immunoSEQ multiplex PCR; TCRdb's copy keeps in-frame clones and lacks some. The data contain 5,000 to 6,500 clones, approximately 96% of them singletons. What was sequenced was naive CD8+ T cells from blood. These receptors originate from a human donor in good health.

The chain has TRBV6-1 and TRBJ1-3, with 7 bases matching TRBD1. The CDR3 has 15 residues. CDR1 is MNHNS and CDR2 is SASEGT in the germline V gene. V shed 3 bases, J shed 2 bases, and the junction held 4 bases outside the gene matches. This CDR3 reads CASSELGTAGNTIYF. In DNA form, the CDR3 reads TGTGCCAGCAGTGAGCTGGGGACAGCTGGAAACACCATATATTTT.

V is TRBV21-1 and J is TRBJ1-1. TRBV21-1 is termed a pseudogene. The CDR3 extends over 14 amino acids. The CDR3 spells CASSKKTVNTEAFF. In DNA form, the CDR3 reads TGTGCCAGCAGCAAAAAAACGGTGAACACTGAAGCTTTCTTT.

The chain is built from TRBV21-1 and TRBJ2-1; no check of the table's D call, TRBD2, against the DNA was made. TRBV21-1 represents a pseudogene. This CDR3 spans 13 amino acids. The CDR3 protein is CASSRPLGNEQFF. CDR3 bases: TGTGCCAGCAGCAGACCACTAGGCAATGAGCAGTTCTTC.

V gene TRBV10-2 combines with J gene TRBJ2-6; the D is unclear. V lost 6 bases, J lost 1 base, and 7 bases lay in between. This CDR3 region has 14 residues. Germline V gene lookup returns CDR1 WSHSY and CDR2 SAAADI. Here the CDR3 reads CASSAMSGANVLTF. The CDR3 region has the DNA TGCGCCAGCAGCGCTATGTCTGGGGCCAACGTCCTGACTTTC.

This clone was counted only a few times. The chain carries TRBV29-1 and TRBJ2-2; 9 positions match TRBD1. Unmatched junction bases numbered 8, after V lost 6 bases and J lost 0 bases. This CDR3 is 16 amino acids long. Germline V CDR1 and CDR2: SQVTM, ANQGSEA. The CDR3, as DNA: TGCAGCGTGGGAGACAGGGGGAAATCGAACACCGGGGAGCTGTTTTTT. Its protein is CSVGDRGKSNTGELFF.

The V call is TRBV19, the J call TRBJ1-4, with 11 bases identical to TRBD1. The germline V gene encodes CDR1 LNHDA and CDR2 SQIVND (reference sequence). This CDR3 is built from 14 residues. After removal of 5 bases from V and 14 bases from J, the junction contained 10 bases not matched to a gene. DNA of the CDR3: TGTGCCAGTAGTCCCCGGACAGGGGGCCGGACCCTGTTTTTT. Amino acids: CASSPRTGGRTLFF. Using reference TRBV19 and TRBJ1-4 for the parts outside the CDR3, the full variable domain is DGGITQSPKYLFRKEGQNVTLSCEQNLNHDAMYWYRQDPGQGLRLIYYSQIVNDFQKGDIAEGYSVSREKKESFPLTVTSAQKNPTAFYLCASSPRTGGRTLFFGSGTQLSVL.

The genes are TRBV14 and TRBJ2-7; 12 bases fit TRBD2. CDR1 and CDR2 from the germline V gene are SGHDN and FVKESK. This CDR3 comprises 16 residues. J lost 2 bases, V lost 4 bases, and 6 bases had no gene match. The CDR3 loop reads CASSRITSGGTYEQYF. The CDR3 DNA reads TGTGCCAGCAGCCGAATAACTAGCGGGGGGACCTACGAGCAGTACTTC.

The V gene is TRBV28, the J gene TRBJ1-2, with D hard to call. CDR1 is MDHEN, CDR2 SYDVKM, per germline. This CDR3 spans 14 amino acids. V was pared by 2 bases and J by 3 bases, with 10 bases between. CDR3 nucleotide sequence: TGTGCCAGCAGTTTAACTTTCGGGGACTATGGCTACACCTTC. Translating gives CASSLTFGDYGYTF.

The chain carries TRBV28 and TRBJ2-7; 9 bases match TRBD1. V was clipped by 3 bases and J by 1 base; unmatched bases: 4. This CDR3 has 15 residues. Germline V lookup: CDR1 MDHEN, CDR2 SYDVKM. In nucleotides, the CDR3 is TGTGCCAGCAGTTTGCCGGGACAGGGATCCTACGAGCAGTACTTC. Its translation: CASSLPGQGSYEQYF.

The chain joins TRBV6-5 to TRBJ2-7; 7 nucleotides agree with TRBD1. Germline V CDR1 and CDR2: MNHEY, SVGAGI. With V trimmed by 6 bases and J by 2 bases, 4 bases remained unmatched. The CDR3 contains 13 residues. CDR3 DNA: TGTGCCAGCAGCCTGGGACAGACCTACGAGCAGTACTTC. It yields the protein CASSLGQTYEQYF.

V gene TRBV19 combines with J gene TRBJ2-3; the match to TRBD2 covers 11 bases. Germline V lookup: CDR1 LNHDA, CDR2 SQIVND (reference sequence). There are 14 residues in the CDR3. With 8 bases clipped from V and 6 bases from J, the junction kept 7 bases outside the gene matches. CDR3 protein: CASPYSGREDTQYF. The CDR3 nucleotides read TGTGCCAGTCCTTATAGCGGGAGGGAGGATACGCAGTATTTT.

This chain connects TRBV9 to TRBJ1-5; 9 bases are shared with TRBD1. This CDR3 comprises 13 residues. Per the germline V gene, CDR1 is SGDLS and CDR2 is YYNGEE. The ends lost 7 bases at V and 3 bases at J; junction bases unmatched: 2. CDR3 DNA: TGTGCCAGCGGACAGGGGTCCAATCAGCCCCAGCATTTT. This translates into CASGQGSNQPQHF.

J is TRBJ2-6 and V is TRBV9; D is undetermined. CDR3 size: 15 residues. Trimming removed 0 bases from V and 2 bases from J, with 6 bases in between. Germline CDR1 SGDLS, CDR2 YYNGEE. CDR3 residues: CASSVGATGANVLTF. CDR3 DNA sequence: TGTGCCAGCAGCGTAGGGGCAACTGGGGCCAACGTCCTGACTTTC.

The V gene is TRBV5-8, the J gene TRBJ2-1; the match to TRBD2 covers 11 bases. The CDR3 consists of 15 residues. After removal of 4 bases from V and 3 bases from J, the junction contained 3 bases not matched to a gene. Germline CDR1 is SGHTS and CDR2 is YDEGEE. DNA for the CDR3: TGTGCCAGCAGCCTCGGGACTAGCGGCTACAATGAGCAGTTCTTC. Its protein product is CASSLGTSGYNEQFF.

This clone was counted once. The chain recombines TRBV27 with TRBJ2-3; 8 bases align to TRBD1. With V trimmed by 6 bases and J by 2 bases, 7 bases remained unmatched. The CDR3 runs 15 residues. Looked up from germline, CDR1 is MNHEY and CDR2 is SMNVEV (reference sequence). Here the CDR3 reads CASRGRGRPTDTQYF. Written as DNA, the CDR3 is TGTGCCAGCAGGGGCAGGGGGCGCCCCACAGATACGCAGTATTTT.

CDR3 in amino acids: CSVESRVGYTF. The CDR3, as DNA: TGCAGCGTTGAAAGCCGGGTTGGCTACACCTTC. The J gene is TRBJ1-2, the V gene TRBV29-1, with D uncertain. The CDR3 contains 11 residues. Germline loops: CDR1 SQVTM, CDR2 ANQGSEA. The V and J ends lost 2 bases and 7 bases respectively, with 8 bases between them.

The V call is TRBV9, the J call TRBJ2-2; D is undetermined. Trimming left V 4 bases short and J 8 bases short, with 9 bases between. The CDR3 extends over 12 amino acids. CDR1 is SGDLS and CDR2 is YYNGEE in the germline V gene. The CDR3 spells CASSPTSGELFF. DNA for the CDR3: TGTGCCAGCAGCCCTACTTCTGGGGAGCTGTTTTTT. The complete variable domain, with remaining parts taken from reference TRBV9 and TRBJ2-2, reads DSGVTQTPKHLITATGQRVTLRCSPRSGDLSVYWYQQSLDQGLQFLIQYYNGEERAKGNILERFSAQQFPDLHSELNLSSLELGDSALYFCASSPTSGELFFGEGSRLTVL.

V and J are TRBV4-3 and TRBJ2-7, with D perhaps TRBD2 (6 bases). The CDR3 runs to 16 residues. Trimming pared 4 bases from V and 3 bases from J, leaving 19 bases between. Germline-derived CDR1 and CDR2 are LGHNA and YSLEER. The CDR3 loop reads CASSRGAGGALYEQYF. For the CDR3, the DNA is TGCGCCAGCAGCCGCGGAGCCGGGGGAGCCCTCTACGAGCAGTACTTC.

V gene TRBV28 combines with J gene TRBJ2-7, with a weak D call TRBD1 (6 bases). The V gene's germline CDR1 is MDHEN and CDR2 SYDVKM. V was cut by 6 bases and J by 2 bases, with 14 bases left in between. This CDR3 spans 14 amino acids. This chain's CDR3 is CASRQGFGAYEQYV. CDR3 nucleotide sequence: TGTGCCAGCAGGCAGGGGTTCGGGGCCTACGAGCAGTACGTC.

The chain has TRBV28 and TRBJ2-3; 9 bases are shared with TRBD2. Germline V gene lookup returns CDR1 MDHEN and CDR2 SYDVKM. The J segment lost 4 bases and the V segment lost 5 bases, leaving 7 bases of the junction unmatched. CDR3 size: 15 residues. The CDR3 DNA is TGTGCCAGCAGTATTGAGCGGGAGGCGGCAGATACGCAGTATTTT. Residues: CASSIEREAADTQYF.

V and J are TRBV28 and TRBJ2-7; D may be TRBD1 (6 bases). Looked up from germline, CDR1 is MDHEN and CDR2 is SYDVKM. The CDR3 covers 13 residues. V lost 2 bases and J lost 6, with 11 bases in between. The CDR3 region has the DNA TGTGCCAGCAGTTTAACAGGGCGCGGCGAGCAGTACTTC. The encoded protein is CASSLTGRGEQYF.

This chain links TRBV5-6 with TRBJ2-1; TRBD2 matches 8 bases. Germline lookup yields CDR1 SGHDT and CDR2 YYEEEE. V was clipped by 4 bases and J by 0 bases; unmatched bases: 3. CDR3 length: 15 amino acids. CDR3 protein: CASSQTSVSYNEQFF. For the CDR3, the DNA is TGTGCCAGCAGCCAGACTAGCGTCTCCTACAATGAGCAGTTCTTC.

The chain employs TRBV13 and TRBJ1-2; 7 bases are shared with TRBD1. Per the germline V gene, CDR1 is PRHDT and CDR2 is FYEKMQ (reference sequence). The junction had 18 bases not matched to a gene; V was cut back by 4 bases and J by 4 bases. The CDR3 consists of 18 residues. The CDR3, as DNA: TGTGCCAGCAGCTATACGGGGACAGATGGGGATCGCGGCTATGGCTACACCTTC. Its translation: CASSYTGTDGDRGYGYTF.

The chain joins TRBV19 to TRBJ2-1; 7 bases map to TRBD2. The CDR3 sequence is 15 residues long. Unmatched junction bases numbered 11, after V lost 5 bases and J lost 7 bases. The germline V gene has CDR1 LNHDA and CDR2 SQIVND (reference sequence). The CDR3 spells CASSHVLAGKNEQFF. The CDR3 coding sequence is TGTGCCAGTAGTCACGTTTTAGCGGGTAAAAATGAGCAGTTCTTC.